The clone carrying this T cell receptor (beta chain) was found a few times. V was clipped by 7 bases and J by 3 bases; unmatched bases: 11. This CDR3 has 16 amino acids. CDR1 and CDR2 from the germline V gene are MNHEY and SMNVEV (reference sequence). This specimen belongs to a study of cytomegalovirus exposure and HLA in healthy donors. Across the whole study: T cells numbering about 180 million yielded fewer than 140 million unique TCR beta sequences in an earlier analysis.

Primers included in the PCR were 60 Vbeta and 13 Jbeta primers. Sequencing used immunoSEQ multiplex PCR; TCRdb keeps in-frame clones, though not all of them. The table lists 180,000 or so clones, 75% to 85% of them singletons. This clonotype was sampled from a woman in her fifties or sixties in good health and CMV-seronegative. The chain carries TRBV27 and TRBJ1-5; TRBD1 matches 8 bases. Sequencing input: PBMCs. CDR3 region: CASTRRDRSHNQPQHF. CDR3 sequence (DNA): TGTGCCAGCACGCGGCGGGACAGGTCACACAATCAGCCCCAGCATTTT.